This T cell receptor beta chain was observed in a study of regulatory T cells in long-lasting Graves disease. Indicated time point: persistent/refractory GD, antithyroid drugs over 5 years with positive TRAb. The TCR library was made from RNA extracted from PBMCs. It was American Thyroid Association guidelines that determined Graves' disease diagnosis. With regard to this clonotype: Antigen specificity is unknown.

General observations from the study: Thyroid tissue went unexamined; only peripheral blood was analyzed. New patients shared 1,000 or so public clonotypes, and persistent patients shared more, with fewer than 3,500.

The V end was cut by 8 bases, the J end by 3 bases, with 8 bases between. The germline V gene encodes CDR1 SGHTA and CDR2 FQGNSA. The CDR3 runs 12 residues. According to the study, TCR beta libraries were built with iRepertoire HTBI primers and CDR3-region Arm-PCR. Via MiXCR, TCRdb re-called the multiplex PCR reads, giving one row per CDR3 protein. The data hold about 460,000 distinct CDR3 sequences, with under 25% observed a single time. Sequencing used peripheral blood mononuclear cells (PBMCs), obtained when the disease was refractory, from a patient treated with antithyroid drugs. V gene TRBV7-2 combines with J gene TRBJ2-1; weak D call: TRBD2 (6 bases). The TCR originated in a female donor with Graves disease. The CDR3 here is CASGGDYNEQFF. The CDR3 DNA is TGTGCCAGCGGAGGGGACTACAATGAGCAGTTCTTC.